These 16 T cell receptor beta chains originate from one sample sequenced in a study of T cell responses to AZD1222 COVID-19 vaccine. Using immunoSEQ multiplex PCR, the repertoire was profiled, and TCRdb retains in-frame clones only, with some absent. The sample has about 180,000 clones, just over 85% seen once. Sequencing used peripheral blood, obtained on day 0 of AZD1222 vaccination. The source of these receptors is an adult in good health.

This chain connects TRBV29-1 to TRBJ2-3; the D is unclear. V was clipped by 0 bases and J by 0 bases, with 13 bases between them. Germline CDR1 and CDR2: SQVTM and ANQGSEA. This CDR3 has 16 amino acids. The CDR3 bases are TGCAGCGTTGAAGATCGGACGACCTCTAGCACAGATACGCAGTATTTT. Translated: CSVEDRTTSSTDTQYF.

V is TRBV6-5 and J is TRBJ1-2; D uncertain. Trimming shortened V by 8 bases and J by 3 bases, and 10 bases separated the two germline ends. Germline V gene data show CDR1 as MNHEY and CDR2 as SVGAGI. The CDR3 has 12 residues. CDR3 in DNA: TGTGCCAGCCAGCTCGGCGACTATGGCTACACCTTC. It translates to CASQLGDYGYTF.

The V and J genes are TRBV6-5 and TRBJ2-7, with a weak D call TRBD2 (6 bases). The CDR3 contains 14 residues. V shed 6 bases and J shed 0 bases, with 12 bases lying between them. Germline values: CDR1 MNHEY, CDR2 SVGAGI. The CDR3 DNA sequence: TGTGCCAGCAGCCGGGACTTCAGCTCCTACGAGCAGTACTTC. Translation: CASSRDFSSYEQYF.

V gene TRBV9 combines with J gene TRBJ1-1, with 8 bases matching TRBD1. The CDR3 extends over 15 amino acids. V lost 2 bases and J lost 0; bases outside the gene matches: 3. The germline CDR1 and CDR2 sequences are SGDLS and YYNGEE. The CDR3 DNA is TGTGCCAGCAGCGTTTCGACAGGGGTGAACACTGAAGCTTTCTTT. Encoded protein: CASSVSTGVNTEAFF. Full variable domain (remainder filled in from reference TRBV9 and TRBJ1-1): DSGVTQTPKHLITATGQRVTLRCSPRSGDLSVYWYQQSLDQGLQFLIQYYNGEERAKGNILERFSAQQFPDLHSELNLSSLELGDSALYFCASSVSTGVNTEAFFGQGTRLTVV.

This clone showed up just a few times. The J gene is TRBJ1-1, the V gene TRBV4-2; 10 bases map to TRBD1. The CDR3 has 16 residues. Germline V gene lookup returns CDR1 LGHNA and CDR2 YNFKEQ. Trimming removed 6 bases from V and 0 bases from J; junction bases left unmatched: 7. The chain's CDR3 is CASRERQGAMNTEAFF. The CDR3 DNA reads as TGTGCCAGCAGGGAAAGACAGGGGGCGATGAACACTGAAGCTTTCTTT.

The rearrangement uses TRBV19 and TRBJ1-5; D not certain. There are 12 residues in the CDR3. The ends were cut back, 5 bases at V and 3 bases at J, with 5 bases in the middle. The germline V gene has CDR1 LNHDA and CDR2 SQIVND (reference sequence). The CDR3 here is CASSPNNQPQHF. CDR3 nucleotides: TGTGCCAGTAGTCCGAACAATCAGCCCCAGCATTTT.

V is TRBV3-1 (or the pseudogene TRBV3-2) and J is TRBJ2-3; 9 nucleotides agree with TRBD2. Germline V gene lookup returns CDR1 LGHDT and CDR2 YNNKEL (reference sequence). The V and J ends lost 3 bases and 10 bases, in that order; junction bases with no gene match: 11. The CDR3 contains 15 residues. The CDR3 DNA reads as TGTGCCAGCAGCCAGGGTAGCGGGAGCAGTTTGGCGCAGTATTTT. It codes for CASSQGSGSSLAQYF.

This chain joins TRBV15 and TRBJ2-1; D might be TRBD1 (6 bases). The V end was cut by 4 bases, the J end by 0 bases, with 13 bases between. There are 16 residues in the CDR3. Germline V gene lookup returns CDR1 LNHNV and CDR2 YYDKDF (reference sequence). The CDR3 DNA sequence: TGTGCCACCAGCATCGGGACACCAAGCTCCTACAATGAGCAGTTCTTC. Amino acids: CATSIGTPSSYNEQFF.

This clone was recorded once. The gene calls are TRBV7-8 and TRBJ2-5, with 8 positions matching TRBD1. Germline assignment: CDR1 SGHVS and CDR2 FQNEAQ. V lost 4 bases to trimming and J lost 3 bases; unmatched junction nucleotides: 7. The CDR3 has 15 amino acids. The CDR3 nucleotides read TGTGCCAGCAGCTCAGGGGGCGCGACTGAAGAGACCCAGTACTTC. Protein product: CASSSGGATEETQYF.

The rearrangement links TRBV18 to TRBJ1-1; TRBD1 matches 7 bases. After removal of 5 bases from V and 1 base from J, the junction contained 4 bases not matched to a gene. In germline, CDR1 is KGHSH, CDR2 LQKENI. The CDR3 covers 14 residues. Written as DNA, the CDR3 is TGTGCCAGCTCAGTGAACAGGGGGAACACTGAAGCTTTCTTT. Translating it yields CASSVNRGNTEAFF.

The chain combines TRBV30 with TRBJ1-3; 7 bases fit TRBD1. The CDR3 is 16 amino acids. The ends lost 4 bases at V and 1 base at J; junction bases unmatched: 10. CDR1 is GTSNPN and CDR2 is SVGIG in the germline V gene (reference sequence). The chain's CDR3 is CAWKDDRDPSGNTIYF. CDR3 bases: TGTGCCTGGAAGGACGACAGGGATCCGTCTGGAAACACCATATATTTT. Full variable domain (outside the CDR3, taken from reference TRBV30 and TRBJ1-3): SQTIHQWPATLVQPVGSPLSLECTVEGTSNPNLYWYRQAAGRGLQLLFYSVGIGQISSEVPQNLSASRPQDRQFILSSKKLLLSDSGFYLCAWKDDRDPSGNTIYFGEGSWLTVV.

The rearrangement links TRBV28 to TRBJ1-3, with 7 bases lining up with TRBD1. This CDR3 is 17 amino acids long. The V gene end was trimmed by 0 bases and the J gene end by 0 bases; junction bases not matched to a gene: 5. Germline assignment: CDR1 MDHEN and CDR2 SYDVKM. CDR3 sequence reads: CASSLWDRPSSGNTIYF. The CDR3 nucleotides are TGTGCCAGCAGTTTATGGGACAGGCCGAGCTCTGGAAACACCATATATTTT.

This sequence joins TRBV28 and TRBJ1-1; D may be TRBD1 (6 bases). V shed 2 bases and J shed 10 bases, with 14 bases lying between them. The CDR3 contains 13 residues. Germline CDR1 is MDHEN and CDR2 is SYDVKM. CDR3 in amino acids: CASSLGGARGAFF. In DNA, the CDR3 is TGTGCCAGCAGTTTAGGAGGGGCCAGGGGAGCTTTCTTT.

The V and J genes are TRBV15 and TRBJ2-7; 8 bases are a match to TRBD1. J lost 2 bases, V lost 3 bases, and 3 bases had no gene match. There are 14 residues in the CDR3. Germline CDR1 LNHNV, CDR2 YYDKDF (reference sequence). CDR3 residues: CATSREGQAYEQYF. The CDR3 coding sequence is TGTGCCACCAGCAGGGAGGGACAGGCCTACGAGCAGTACTTC.

This clone was observed a handful of times. The chain combines TRBV6-2 or TRBV6-3 with TRBJ1-1, with D unresolved. This CDR3 comprises 13 residues. Germline V gene lookup returns CDR1 MNHEY and CDR2 SVGEGT. V lost 2 bases, J lost 5 bases, and 9 bases lay in between. The CDR3 DNA reads as TGTGCCAGCAGTTACCTATACTGGACTGAAGCTTTCTTT. The encoded protein is CASSYLYWTEAFF.

This clone was detected only once. The chain carries TRBV7-3 and TRBJ1-5, with a tentative D call TRBD1 (5 bases). There are 14 residues in the CDR3. Trimming took 2 bases from V and 6 from J, leaving 11 bases between them. Germline V lookup: CDR1 SGHTA, CDR2 FQGTGA. In DNA, the CDR3 is TGTGCCAGCAGCTTATACGCCGGGGGTCAGCCCCAGCATTTT. Protein: CASSLYAGGQPQHF.